The 21 T cell receptor beta chains reported below all come from one sample, sequenced in a study of blood T cell repertoires in COVID-19. Sequencing used immunoSEQ multiplex PCR; TCRdb keeps in-frame clones, though not all of them. This sample carries 150,000 to 200,000 clones, more than 75% of them seen once, and the ten largest clones take around a sixth. The material sequenced was PBMCs or T cells enriched from blood (not recorded which). These receptors were collected from a woman aged 50 to 60 with acute COVID-19.

This chain uses TRBV28 with TRBJ2-7; D ambiguous. Trimming took 3 bases from V and 4 from J, leaving 7 bases between them. This CDR3 comprises 12 residues. Germline-derived CDR1 and CDR2 are MDHEN and SYDVKM. The CDR3 sequence is CASSLSGYEQYV. The DNA for the CDR3 is TGTGCCAGCAGTTTGTCCGGTTACGAGCAGTACGTC.

This clone has a single count. The chain combines TRBV6-5 with TRBJ1-4; D is perhaps TRBD1 (5 bases). Germline CDR1 reads MNHEY; CDR2 reads SVGAGI. The CDR3 has 13 amino acids. V lost 2 bases to trimming and J lost 8 bases, with 9 bases between them. The CDR3 coding sequence is TGTGCCAGCAGTTACCAGGGTAGGGAAAAACTGTTTTTT. It translates to CASSYQGREKLFF.

V and J are TRBV5-4 and TRBJ2-2; D unresolved. Looked up from germline, CDR1 is SGHNT and CDR2 is YYREEE (reference sequence). The CDR3 has 13 residues. The V gene lost 2 bases and the J gene lost 7 bases, with 9 bases spanning the gap. CDR3 sequence (DNA): TGTGCCAGCAGCTTTGATGAGGTCGGGGAGCTGTTTTTT. This gives the protein CASSFDEVGELFF.

The chain couples TRBV28 to TRBJ1-3; D remains unclear. V lost 2 bases and J lost 3, with 8 bases in between. Germline V CDR1 and CDR2: MDHEN, SYDVKM. The CDR3 is 14 residues long. CDR3 coding DNA: TGTGCCAGCAGTTTACCAACTGGTGGAAACACCATATATTTT. This gives the protein CASSLPTGGNTIYF.

In this sample, this clone turned up once. The chain couples TRBV6-5 to TRBJ1-2; 9 bases agree with TRBD1. With 2 bases clipped from V and 2 bases from J, the junction kept 3 bases outside the gene matches. Germline V gene data show CDR1 as MNHEY and CDR2 as SVGAGI. The CDR3 has 15 residues. CDR3 sequence: CASSYPGQGNYGYTF. The CDR3 DNA reads TGTGCCAGCAGTTACCCGGGACAGGGCAACTATGGCTACACCTTC.

V usage is TRBV19 and J usage is TRBJ1-6; TRBD1 agrees at 10 bases. J gave up 4 bases and V 5 bases, and 8 bases lay outside the gene matches. Per the germline V gene, CDR1 is LNHDA and CDR2 is SQIVND (reference sequence). The CDR3 extends over 17 amino acids. For the CDR3, the DNA is TGTGCCAGTAGTGATGGAGGGGGACAGGGGTATAATTCACCCCTCCACTTT. This encodes CASSDGGGQGYNSPLHF. Filled out from reference TRBV19 and TRBJ1-6, the complete variable domain reads DGGITQSPKYLFRKEGQNVTLSCEQNLNHDAMYWYRQDPGQGLRLIYYSQIVNDFQKGDIAEGYSVSREKKESFPLTVTSAQKNPTAFYLCASSDGGGQGYNSPLHFGNGTRLTVT.

The rearrangement uses TRBV20-1 and TRBJ1-2; D remains ambiguous. Germline V lookup: CDR1 DFQATT, CDR2 SNEGSKA (reference sequence). The CDR3 contains 10 residues. The V and J ends lost 6 bases and 4 bases respectively, with 6 bases between them. CDR3 sequence: CSAHSYGYTF. The DNA of the CDR3 is TGCAGTGCCCACAGCTATGGCTACACCTTC.

The chain carries TRBV7-6 and TRBJ2-1; TRBD2 agrees at 13 bases. CDR3 length equals 17 residues. Trimming removed 0 bases from V and 7 bases from J; junction bases left unmatched: 6. Germline CDR1 reads SGHVS; CDR2 reads FNYEAQ. Here the CDR3 reads CASSLATSGGASNEQFF. Here the CDR3 DNA reads TGTGCCAGCAGCTTAGCTACTAGCGGGGGGGCCAGTAATGAGCAGTTCTTC. The full variable domain, rest sourced from reference TRBV7-6 and TRBJ2-1, is GAGVSQSPRYKVTKRGQDVALRCDPISGHVSLYWYRQALGQGPEFLTYFNYEAQQDKSGLPNDRFSAERPEGSISTLTIQRTEQRDSAMYRCASSLATSGGASNEQFFGPGTRLTVL.

This clone has more than one count but fewer than ten. The chain is built from TRBV5-8 and TRBJ2-3, with D maybe TRBD1 (5 bases). Germline V gene data show CDR1 as SGHTS and CDR2 as YDEGEE. The CDR3 sequence is 15 residues long. V dropped 4 bases and J dropped 2 bases, with 14 bases sitting between them. CDR3 residues: CASSQGTRPTDTQYF. The CDR3, as DNA: TGTGCCAGCAGCCAGGGAACGCGGCCCACAGATACGCAGTATTTT.

The chain combines TRBV5-4 with TRBJ2-3; 10 bases are a match to TRBD2. There are 15 residues in the CDR3. The V gene end was trimmed by 4 bases and the J gene end by 2 bases; junction bases not matched to a gene: 4. From germline, CDR1 is SGHNT and CDR2 YYREEE (reference sequence). For the CDR3, the DNA is TGTGCCAGCAGCGTAGCGGGGGGACTCACAGATACGCAGTATTTT. It specifies CASSVAGGLTDTQYF. Full variable domain (remainder filled in from reference TRBV5-4 and TRBJ2-3): ETGVTQSPTHLIKTRGQQVTLRCSSQSGHNTVSWYQQALGQGPQFIFQYYREEENGRGNFPPRFSGLQFPNYSSELNVNALELDDSALYLCASSVAGGLTDTQYFGPGTRLTVL.

This clone is a singleton in its sample. The V and J genes are TRBV7-6 and TRBJ2-5; 12 bases align to TRBD2. V dropped 6 bases and J dropped 3; count of bases not matched to a gene: 5. Germline lookup yields CDR1 SGHVS and CDR2 FNYEAQ. CDR3 length: 15 amino acids. The CDR3 spells CASRPTSGGKETQYF. The CDR3 coding sequence is TGTGCCAGCAGGCCTACTAGCGGGGGGAAAGAGACCCAGTACTTC.

The CDR3 here is CAALAGAGGTGELFF. Written as DNA, the CDR3 is TGTGCCGCACTAGCGGGGGCCGGCGGAACCGGGGAGCTGTTTTTT. V is TRBV6-5 and J is TRBJ2-2, with TRBD2 matching over 11 bases. J was trimmed by 5 bases and V by 11 bases; bases with no gene match: 10. The CDR3 contains 15 residues. From germline, CDR1 is MNHEY and CDR2 SVGAGI.

The DNA for the CDR3 is TGTGCCAGCCCCGGGACAGGGGGGAACAATCAGCCCCAGCATTTT. Residues: CASPGTGGNNQPQHF. This sequence joins TRBV14 and TRBJ1-5; 11 nucleotides align to TRBD1. CDR3 length: 15 residues. Trimming removed 8 bases from V and 3 bases from J; junction bases left unmatched: 6. Germline V gene data show CDR1 as SGHDN and CDR2 as FVKESK.

The rearrangement joins TRBV7-9 to TRBJ2-5; 11 positions agree with TRBD1. From germline, CDR1 is SEHNR and CDR2 FQNEAQ (reference sequence). This CDR3 has 14 residues. With 5 bases clipped from V and 4 bases from J, the junction kept 3 bases outside the gene matches. The CDR3 protein is CASSAGQGAETQYF. CDR3 DNA: TGTGCCAGCAGCGCCGGACAGGGGGCAGAGACCCAGTACTTC.

This chain connects TRBV18 to TRBJ2-2, with D perhaps matching TRBD2 (6 bases). The CDR3 runs to 16 residues. V lost 4 bases, J lost 1 base, and 13 bases lay in between. CDR1 and CDR2 from the germline V gene are KGHSH and LQKENI. The CDR3 spells CASSRTGTQNTGELFF. For the CDR3, the DNA is TGTGCCAGCTCACGAACCGGGACTCAGAACACCGGGGAGCTGTTTTTT.

The V call is TRBV21-1, the J call TRBJ2-1; no check of the table's D call, TRBD2, against the DNA was made. TRBV21-1 is a recognized pseudogene. The CDR3 spans 16 residues. The CDR3 sequence: CASSPSTLAGDNEQFF. The CDR3 nucleotides are TGTGCCAGCAGCCCCAGTACACTAGCGGGGGACAATGAGCAGTTCTTC.

The chain employs TRBV30 and TRBJ1-6; TRBD1 might be the D (6 bases). This CDR3 spans 15 amino acids. Germline assignment: CDR1 GTSNPN and CDR2 SVGIG (reference sequence). Deletions cut 1 base from V and 7 bases from J, with 14 bases between. The CDR3 sequence is CAWSAESQGNSPLHF. The CDR3 nucleotides read TGTGCCTGGAGTGCCGAATCACAGGGAAATTCACCCCTCCACTTT. The entire variable domain, with the rest obtained from reference TRBV30 and TRBJ1-6, is as follows: SQTIHQWPATLVQPVGSPLSLECTVEGTSNPNLYWYRQAAGRGLQLLFYSVGIGQISSEVPQNLSASRPQDRQFILSSKKLLLSDSGFYLCAWSAESQGNSPLHFGNGTRLTVT.

This chain connects TRBV6-5 to TRBJ2-3; 7 bases align to TRBD2. Per the germline V gene, CDR1 is MNHEY and CDR2 is SVGAGI. The CDR3 is made up of 14 amino acids. After removal of 4 bases from V and 4 bases from J, the junction contained 5 bases not matched to a gene. This CDR3 reads CASSSGLVADTQYF. CDR3 DNA sequence: TGTGCCAGCAGTTCTGGACTAGTAGCAGATACGCAGTATTTT.

The V call is TRBV3-1 (or the pseudogene TRBV3-2), the J call TRBJ1-4; D call uncertain. Trimming took off 6 bases at V and 8 bases at J, with 16 bases between the two ends. Germline CDR1 reads LGHDT; CDR2 reads YNNKEL (reference sequence). The CDR3 contains 14 residues. CDR3 loop: CASRNVGGNEKLFF. The CDR3 nucleotides read TGTGCCAGCAGGAATGTGGGAGGGAACGAAAAACTGTTTTTT.

The chain combines TRBV5-1 with TRBJ2-5; D is unclear. The CDR3 is 13 residues long. Trimming stripped 1 base from V and 5 bases from J, with 9 bases between. Germline CDR1 SGHRS, CDR2 YFSETQ. CDR3 nucleotide sequence: TGCGCCAGCAGCTTGCAACCTAGGGAGACCCAGTACTTC. Residues: CASSLQPRETQYF.

The genes are TRBV6-5 and TRBJ2-1; D ambiguous. CDR3 size: 12 residues. The germline V gene has CDR1 MNHEY and CDR2 SVGAGI. V lost 6 bases, J lost 3 bases, and 6 bases lay in between. CDR3 coding DNA: TGTGCCAGCAGGATACTCTACAATGAGCAGTTCTTC. It encodes CASRILYNEQFF.